The 26 T cell receptor beta chains below were found in one sample sequenced in a study of cytomegalovirus exposure and HLA in healthy donors. PCR primers comprised 60 Vbeta and 13 Jbeta primers. The protocol was immunoSEQ multiplex PCR, while the TCRdb copy is restricted to in-frame clones and leaves out a portion. The specimen's table records 130,000 or so clones. The sequenced sample consisted of PBMCs. These receptors came from a woman between 35 and 50 years old in good health and CMV-seronegative.

The rearrangement uses TRBV4-2 and TRBJ2-2; no definite D call. Germline V CDR1 and CDR2: LGHNA, YNFKEQ. The CDR3 contains 15 residues. Trimming removed 3 bases at V and 1 base at J, with 9 bases between. The CDR3 region has the DNA TGTGCCAGCAGCCATGGTGCAGGGAACACCGGGGAGCTGTTTTTT. Amino acids: CASSHGAGNTGELFF.

The chain carries TRBV6-1 and TRBJ2-7; perhaps TRBD1 as D (6 bases). Trimming took 5 bases from V and 3 from J, leaving 14 bases between them. Per the germline V gene, CDR1 is MNHNS and CDR2 is SASEGT. The CDR3 contains 14 residues. The CDR3 is CASSKDRMNYEQYV. In nucleotides, the CDR3 is TGTGCCAGCAGTAAAGACAGGATGAACTACGAGCAGTACGTC.

This chain uses TRBV18 with TRBJ1-3; D is uncertain. This CDR3 comprises 13 residues. Germline V gene sequence: CDR1 KGHSH, CDR2 LQKENI. The V end lost 4 bases, the J end lost 3 bases, and 7 bases lay between the germline ends. The DNA of the CDR3 is TGTGCCAGCTCACTGGGCCTTGGAAACACCATATATTTT. It encodes CASSLGLGNTIYF.

CDR3: CATNVFGSGANVLTF. DNA for the CDR3: TGTGCCACCAATGTATTCGGCTCTGGGGCCAACGTCCTGACTTTC. This chain joins TRBV2 and TRBJ2-6; D is undetermined. Germline-derived CDR1 and CDR2 are SNHLY and FYNNEI. This CDR3 spans 15 amino acids. V was shortened by 10 bases and J by 0 bases, with 13 bases between the two germline ends.

This rearrangement joins TRBV7-2 to TRBJ1-1; D gene uncertain. The CDR3 covers 14 residues. Trimming left V 4 bases short and J 0 bases short, with 9 bases between. Germline V gives CDR1 SGHTA, CDR2 FQGNSA. CDR3 sequence reads: CASSSSPMNTEAFF. The CDR3 region has the DNA TGTGCCAGCAGCTCGAGCCCGATGAACACTGAAGCTTTCTTT.

V is TRBV28 and J is TRBJ2-6, with D unclear. CDR1 and CDR2 from the germline V gene are MDHEN and SYDVKM. Trimming pared 6 bases from V and 0 bases from J, leaving 15 bases between. This CDR3 is 17 amino acids long. The CDR3 DNA reads as TGTGCCAGCAGCCGAGTGGTGAGATACTCTGGGGCCAACGTCCTGACTTTC. This encodes CASSRVVRYSGANVLTF.

The chain couples TRBV7-2 to TRBJ2-5; tentatively, D is TRBD2 (5 bases). Germline CDR1 reads SGHTA; CDR2 reads FQGNSA. The CDR3 has 11 amino acids. V shed 5 bases and J shed 7 bases, with 8 bases lying between them. CDR3: CASSSRGTQYF. CDR3 DNA: TGTGCCAGCAGCAGTCGGGGGACCCAGTACTTC.

This sequence joins TRBV7-2 and TRBJ1-2, with D unresolved. Germline CDR1 is SGHTA and CDR2 is FQGNSA. V was trimmed by 3 bases and J by 0 bases, leaving 11 bases between them. The CDR3 runs 15 residues. CDR3 nucleotides: TGTGCCAGCAGCTTGGCGGGCGAGTCTAACTATGGCTACACCTTC. This codes for CASSLAGESNYGYTF.

This chain uses TRBV7-3 with TRBJ1-1; no definite D call. The CDR3 extends over 13 amino acids. Trimming cost V 5 bases and J 0 bases, with 7 bases left between them. The germline V gene encodes CDR1 SGHTA and CDR2 FQGTGA. In DNA, the CDR3 is TGTGCCAGCAGCCGTCTAGTGAACACTGAAGCTTTCTTT. Translated: CASSRLVNTEAFF.

This rearrangement joins TRBV5-1 to TRBJ1-5; 9 bases match TRBD1. The CDR3 sequence is 15 residues long. The junction had 2 bases not matched to a gene; V was cut back by 0 bases and J by 4 bases. Germline values: CDR1 SGHRS, CDR2 YFSETQ. The CDR3, as DNA: TGCGCCAGCAGCTTGGACGGACAGGGGAATCAGCCCCAGCATTTT. This sequence encodes CASSLDGQGNQPQHF.

This chain joins TRBV2 and TRBJ2-7; TRBD1 matches at 12 bases. V gave up 7 bases and J gave up 7 bases; unmatched junction bases: 8. CDR1 and CDR2 (germline): SNHLY, FYNNEI. This CDR3 spans 14 amino acids. CDR3 sequence (DNA): TGTGCCAGCAAGCGGGGACAGGGGGCGGATGAGCAGTACTTC. This gives the protein CASKRGQGADEQYF.

The J gene is TRBJ1-2, the V gene TRBV28; 7 nucleotides align to TRBD1. Germline CDR1 and CDR2: MDHEN and SYDVKM. With V trimmed by 4 bases and J by 3 bases, 2 bases remained unmatched. The CDR3 length is 13 residues. This CDR3 reads CASSSTGDYGYTF. The DNA for the CDR3 is TGTGCCAGCAGTTCTACAGGGGACTATGGCTACACCTTC.

V is TRBV9 and J is TRBJ2-7, with unresolved D. This CDR3 region has 15 residues. The V gene's germline CDR1 is SGDLS and CDR2 YYNGEE. Trimming removed 0 bases at V and 0 bases at J, with 10 bases between. The CDR3 nucleotides read TGTGCCAGCAGCGTAGGGGCAGGCCTCTCCTACGAGCAGTACTTC. This codes for CASSVGAGLSYEQYF.

The chain combines TRBV9 with TRBJ2-1; 7 positions match TRBD2. CDR1 is SGDLS and CDR2 is YYNGEE in the germline V gene. With 0 bases clipped from V and 3 bases from J, the junction kept 6 bases outside the gene matches. The CDR3 has 16 residues. The CDR3 nucleotides are TGTGCCAGCAGCGTAGCTCCGGCGGGGGACTACAATGAGCAGTTCTTC. Translated, it gives CASSVAPAGDYNEQFF.

The chain links TRBV7-9 to TRBJ2-7, with D maybe TRBD1 (6 bases). The germline V gene encodes CDR1 SEHNR and CDR2 FQNEAQ (reference sequence). The germline V and J ends were trimmed by 5 bases and 3 bases, with 17 bases remaining between them. This CDR3 is 15 amino acids long. CDR3 sequence (DNA): TGTGCCAGCAGCCTCCCGGACAGAATGGTCTACGAGCAGTACGTC. Its protein product is CASSLPDRMVYEQYV.

The chain uses TRBV29-1 and TRBJ1-1; 8 bases line up with TRBD1. The V segment lost 7 bases and the J segment 4 bases; nucleotides outside the gene matches: 5. Per the germline V gene, CDR1 is SQVTM and CDR2 is ANQGSEA. The CDR3 covers 12 residues. The CDR3 DNA follows: TGCAGCGCCGGACAGGGCGGCACTGAAGCTTTCTTT. Its translation is CSAGQGGTEAFF.

The CDR3 sequence: CASSHQVGFQGSYGYTF. As DNA, the CDR3 is TGTGCCAGCAGCCACCAAGTGGGATTTCAGGGTTCCTATGGCTACACCTTC. This sequence joins TRBV11-1 and TRBJ1-2; tentative D call: TRBD1 (5 bases). Germline V gene lookup returns CDR1 SGHAT and CDR2 FQDESV (reference sequence). Trimming removed 5 bases at V and 4 bases at J, with 23 bases between. CDR3 length: 17 amino acids.

CDR3 sequence: CASSQGETQYF. Written as DNA, the CDR3 is TGTGCCAGCAGTCAGGGTGAGACCCAGTACTTC. The gene calls are TRBV7-2 and TRBJ2-5, with a weak D call TRBD1 (5 bases). With 6 bases removed from V and 5 bases from J, the gap between germline ends came to 7 bases. The CDR3 runs 11 residues. Germline V lookup: CDR1 SGHTA, CDR2 FQGNSA.

The CDR3 nucleotides read TGTGCCAGCAGCCAAAGGGGGAATACCGGGGAGCTGTTTTTT. It specifies CASSQRGNTGELFF. The chain combines TRBV7-6 with TRBJ2-2, with a possible D match to TRBD1 (6 bases). The CDR3 extends over 14 amino acids. Trimming cost V 5 bases and J 5 bases, with 12 bases left between them. Germline-derived CDR1 and CDR2 are SGHVS and FNYEAQ.

The gene calls are TRBV14 and TRBJ1-5, with D hard to call. This CDR3 comprises 14 residues. V was shortened by 4 bases and J by 0 bases, with 7 bases between the two germline ends. From germline, CDR1 is SGHDN and CDR2 FVKESK. CDR3 protein: CASSPTNSNQPQHF. The CDR3, as DNA: TGTGCCAGCAGCCCGACAAATAGCAATCAGCCCCAGCATTTT.

The V and J genes are TRBV7-2 and TRBJ1-3; D not certain. This CDR3 is 16 amino acids long. Trimming cost V 5 bases and J 4 bases, with 18 bases left between them. Looked up from germline, CDR1 is SGHTA and CDR2 is FQGNSA. Here the CDR3 DNA reads TGTGCCAGCAGCGCCCTATCCCCGGGGATAGGAAACACCATATATTTT. Translated: CASSALSPGIGNTIYF.

The V and J genes are TRBV9 and TRBJ2-1, with D possibly TRBD2 on 6 matching bases. The germline V and J ends were trimmed by 7 bases and 6 bases, with 20 bases remaining between them. The CDR3 runs to 15 residues. The germline CDR1 and CDR2 sequences are SGDLS and YYNGEE. The CDR3 DNA reads as TGTGCCAGCGACGGAGGGGCAGGTAGGGGCAATGAGCAGTTCTTC. This translates into CASDGGAGRGNEQFF.

This chain links TRBV19 with TRBJ1-2, with a possible D match to TRBD1 (6 bases). V was cut by 5 bases and J by 4 bases, with 11 bases left in between. Germline CDR1 and CDR2: LNHDA and SQIVND (reference sequence). The CDR3 has 13 amino acids. The CDR3: CASSAQGVYGYTF. DNA for the CDR3: TGTGCCAGTAGTGCACAGGGTGTCTATGGCTACACCTTC. Combining the CDR3 with reference TRBV19 and TRBJ1-2 gives the whole variable domain DGGITQSPKYLFRKEGQNVTLSCEQNLNHDAMYWYRQDPGQGLRLIYYSQIVNDFQKGDIAEGYSVSREKKESFPLTVTSAQKNPTAFYLCASSAQGVYGYTFGSGTRLTVV.

This chain connects TRBV12-5 to TRBJ2-5; 9 positions match TRBD2. The V gene end was trimmed by 4 bases and the J gene end by 4 bases; junction bases not matched to a gene: 4. CDR1 LGHNT and CDR2 FRNRAP come from the germline V gene. CDR3 length equals 14 residues. In DNA form, the CDR3 reads TGTGCTAGTGGTTCAGGTAGCGGGGGAGAGACCCAGTACTTC. Translated: CASGSGSGGETQYF.

This chain uses TRBV4-1 with TRBJ2-5; D possibly corresponds to TRBD2 (6 bases). The CDR3 sequence is 16 residues long. Trimming removed 3 bases from V and 5 bases from J, with 19 bases in between. Germline lookup yields CDR1 MGHRA and CDR2 YSYEKL. This CDR3 is CASSQGPGLGGETQYF. The CDR3 nucleotides are TGCGCCAGCAGCCAGGGGCCCGGACTCGGAGGGGAGACCCAGTACTTC.

This chain connects TRBV6-6 to TRBJ1-4; 9 positions agree with TRBD1. The V gene's germline CDR1 is MNHNY and CDR2 SVGAGI (reference sequence). The J segment lost 17 bases and the V segment lost 5 bases, leaving 6 bases of the junction unmatched. The CDR3 spans 11 residues. The CDR3 sequence: CASSGTGPRFF. The DNA of the CDR3 is TGTGCCAGCAGTGGGACAGGGCCACGTTTTTTT.